The entry below describes one TCR beta chain. As originally analysed: Counts of nucleated cells, estimated from reference gene primer amplification, were obtained. Generated by immunoSEQ multiplex PCR, the TCRdb table keeps only in-frame clones and is missing some. V, J and clone size derive from that table, while D and trimming were established from the DNA sequence. The table shows over 200,000 clones, with almost 85% occurring only once. All recovered Cohort 3 donors got two negative PCRs, got clearance, or saw symptom resolution. Trimming removed 6 bases from V and 3 bases from J; junction bases left unmatched: 2. The CDR3 has 14 residues. The germline gives CDR1 KGHDR, CDR2 SFDVKD. The sample belongs to a study of blood T cell repertoires in COVID-19. Study in general: Whether acute or convalescent, the COVID-19 samples came from the United States, Italy and Spain.

The sequencing input was PBMCs or T cells enriched from blood (not recorded which). The source is a man aged 40-50 years who had recovered from COVID-19. V gene TRBV24-1 combines with J gene TRBJ2-5; TRBD2 aligns across 11 bases. The CDR3 reads CATSRSGGEETQYF. CDR3 nucleotide sequence: TGTGCCACCAGTCGTAGCGGGGGGGAAGAGACCCAGTACTTC.